The rows below give T cell receptor beta chains drawn from one sample of a study of cytomegalovirus exposure and HLA in healthy donors. Sequenced by immunoSEQ multiplex PCR; TCRdb stores in-frame clones only, minus some. The sample includes about 82,000 clones. Sequenced material: PBMCs. These receptors were collected from a woman aged 25 to 45 in good health and CMV-seronegative. Both conserved end residues are part of each CDR3. The order of the fields is V gene, D gene, J gene, CDR3 protein, CDR3 DNA. A D gene is named only where the DNA matches it firmly.

V: TRBV5-1; D: TRBD2; J: TRBJ2-7; CDR3: CASRSASGSYEQYF; DNA: TGCGCCAGCAGATCGGCTAGCGGGAGTTACGAGCAGTACTTC
V: TRBV6-5; D: TRBD1; J: TRBJ1-1; CDR3: CASSPDRGNTEAFF; DNA: TGTGCCAGCAGCCCGGACAGGGGGAACACTGAAGCTTTCTTT
V: TRBV18; D: -; J: TRBJ1-2; CDR3: CASSPAAGYGYTF; DNA: TGTGCCAGCTCTCCTGCCGCAGGGTATGGCTACACCTTC
V: TRBV6-5; D: -; J: TRBJ2-7; CDR3: CASSRRGQQSYEQYF; DNA: TGTGCCAGCAGCCGGAGGGGACAGCAATCTTACGAGCAGTACTTC
V: TRBV28; D: -; J: TRBJ1-5; CDR3: CASSWGGRNQPQHF; DNA: TGTGCCAGCAGTTGGGGGGGCCGGAATCAGCCCCAGCATTTT
V: TRBV18; D: TRBD1; J: TRBJ1-2; CDR3: CASSPVDRGHGGYTF; DNA: TGTGCCAGCTCACCTGTGGACAGGGGGCATGGTGGCTACACCTTC
V: TRBV30; D: -; J: TRBJ2-5; CDR3: CAWSDPRKSGQETQYF; DNA: TGTGCCTGGAGTGACCCGAGGAAGAGCGGCCAAGAGACCCAGTACTTC
V: TRBV6-5; D: -; J: TRBJ2-2; CDR3: CASSYSGHLNTGELFF; DNA: TGTGCCAGCAGTTACTCCGGACACCTCAACACCGGGGAGCTGTTTTTT
V: TRBV29-1; D: -; J: TRBJ1-2; CDR3: CSVEDPGYYGYTF; DNA: TGCAGCGTTGAAGATCCGGGTTACTATGGCTACACCTTC
V: TRBV27; D: -; J: TRBJ1-2; CDR3: CASSLRAEANYGYTF; DNA: TGTGCCAGCAGTTTACGCGCTGAAGCTAACTATGGCTACACCTTC
V: TRBV7-9; D: TRBD2; J: TRBJ2-3; CDR3: CASSFLRRGGTDTQYF; DNA: TGTGCCAGCAGCTTCCTCCGGCGCGGGGGAACAGATACGCAGTATTTT
V: TRBV19; D: -; J: TRBJ2-4; CDR3: CASSMQGLAKNIQYF; DNA: TGTGCCAGTAGTATGCAGGGTCTAGCCAAAAACATTCAGTACTTC
V: TRBV7-9; D: TRBD1; J: TRBJ2-7; CDR3: CASSFGTGFYEQYF; DNA: TGTGCCAGCAGCTTCGGGACAGGCTTTTACGAGCAGTACTTC
V: TRBV15; D: -; J: TRBJ1-1; CDR3: CATSLYVGLNTEAFF; DNA: TGTGCCACCAGCCTTTATGTGGGCCTGAACACTGAAGCTTTCTTT
V: TRBV5-1; D: TRBD1; J: TRBJ2-7; CDR3: CASSLAGTGYEQYF; DNA: TGCGCCAGCAGCTTGGCCGGGACAGGGTACGAGCAGTACTTC
V: TRBV6-5; D: -; J: TRBJ2-3; CDR3: CASSSWTMRTDTQYF; DNA: TGTGCCAGCAGTTCCTGGACTATGAGAACAGATACGCAGTATTTT
V: TRBV6-5; D: -; J: TRBJ1-2; CDR3: CASSYSGGPLGGYTF; DNA: TGTGCCAGCAGTTACTCAGGGGGTCCCCTAGGGGGCTACACCTTC
V: TRBV6-1; D: -; J: TRBJ1-4; CDR3: CASSEAKGLTNEKLFF; DNA: TGTGCCAGCAGTGAAGCGAAGGGACTAACTAATGAAAAACTGTTTTTT
V: TRBV29-1; D: TRBD2; J: TRBJ2-1; CDR3: CSVERGGYNEQFF; DNA: TGCAGCGTTGAGCGGGGGGGCTACAATGAGCAGTTCTTC
V: TRBV10-3; D: TRBD1; J: TRBJ2-3; CDR3: CAISRQGSGTDTQYF; DNA: TGTGCCATCAGCAGACAGGGGAGCGGCACAGATACGCAGTATTTT
V: TRBV4-2; D: -; J: TRBJ2-3; CDR3: CASSQDGGTDTDTQYF; DNA: TGTGCCAGCAGCCAGGATGGCGGGACTGACACAGATACGCAGTATTTT
V: TRBV11-2; D: -; J: TRBJ2-1; CDR3: CASSLEGSDHEQFF; DNA: TGTGCCAGCAGCTTAGAAGGTAGCGACCATGAGCAGTTCTTC
V: TRBV30; D: TRBD1; J: TRBJ1-2; CDR3: CAWSHNRGPGYGYTF; DNA: TGTGCCTGGAGTCACAACAGGGGGCCAGGCTATGGCTACACCTTC
V: TRBV6-1; D: -; J: TRBJ1-5; CDR3: CASCGLEGWSNQPQHF; DNA: TGTGCCAGCTGTGGGTTGGAGGGGTGGAGCAATCAGCCCCAGCATTTT
V: TRBV7-2; D: -; J: TRBJ1-1; CDR3: CASSPVRVDTEAFF; DNA: TGTGCCAGCAGCCCCGTACGGGTGGACACTGAAGCTTTCTTT
V: TRBV19; D: -; J: TRBJ1-5; CDR3: CASSDKDMSNQPQHF; DNA: TGTGCCAGTTCCGATAAGGACATGTCCAATCAGCCCCAGCATTTT
V: TRBV11-2; D: -; J: TRBJ2-3; CDR3: CASSSYQGRADTQYF; DNA: TGTGCCAGCAGCTCCTATCAGGGGCGGGCAGATACGCAGTATTTT
V: TRBV5-1; D: -; J: TRBJ1-1; CDR3: CASSRGQNMNTEAFF; DNA: TGCGCCAGCAGCCGCGGACAGAACATGAACACTGAAGCTTTCTTT
V: TRBV19; D: TRBD2; J: TRBJ2-1; CDR3: CASSFGTSGRNEQFF; DNA: TGTGCCAGTAGTTTTGGGACTAGCGGGAGGAATGAGCAGTTCTTC
V: TRBV2; D: -; J: TRBJ2-7; CDR3: CASSTTGLGDEQYF; DNA: TGTGCCAGCAGCACTACAGGGTTGGGCGACGAGCAGTACTTC
V: TRBV6-1; D: TRBD2; J: TRBJ2-1; CDR3: CASSDAGGSREQFF; DNA: TGTGCCAGCAGTGATGCGGGAGGCTCACGTGAGCAGTTCTTC